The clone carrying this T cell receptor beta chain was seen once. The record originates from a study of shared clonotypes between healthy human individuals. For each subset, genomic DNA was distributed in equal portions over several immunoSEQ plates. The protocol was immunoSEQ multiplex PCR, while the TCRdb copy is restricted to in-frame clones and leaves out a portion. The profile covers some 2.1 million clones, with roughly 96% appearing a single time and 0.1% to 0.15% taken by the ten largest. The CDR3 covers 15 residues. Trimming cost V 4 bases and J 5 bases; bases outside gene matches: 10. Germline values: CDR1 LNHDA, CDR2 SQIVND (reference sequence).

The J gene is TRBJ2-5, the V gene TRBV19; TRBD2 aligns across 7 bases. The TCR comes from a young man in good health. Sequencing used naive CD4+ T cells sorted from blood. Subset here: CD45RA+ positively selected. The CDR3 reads CASSKLAATPETQYF. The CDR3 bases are TGTGCCAGTAGTAAGCTAGCGGCCACGCCCGAGACCCAGTACTTC.